A single TCR beta chain is shown here with its context. Its target is unknown. This sample was included in a study of cytomegalovirus exposure and HLA in healthy donors. The study, taken as a whole, reports: The study recorded about 150 TCR beta chains that were cytomegalovirus-associated. The authors later found most CMV-associated TCR beta chains appeared HLA-restricted. Three chains linked to CMV were shown in vitro to be specific for CMV antigens.

These donors, healthy bone marrow donors, were studied. Trimming stripped 5 bases from V and 4 bases from J, with 11 bases between. The germline V gene has CDR1 SGHNT and CDR2 YENEEA. This CDR3 is 13 amino acids long. Primers: 60 Vbeta forward and 13 Jbeta reverse. The protocol was immunoSEQ multiplex PCR, while the TCRdb copy is restricted to in-frame clones and leaves out a portion. The data show approximately 35,000 clones, approximately 67% seen once. The source of this sequence is a man in his forties in good health and CMV-seropositive. V is TRBV11-3 and J is TRBJ1-1; D uncertain. The sample consisted of PBMCs. The DNA of the CDR3 is TGTGCCAGCAGCATTGGGCCGCGCACTGAAGCTTTCTTT. As protein: CASSIGPRTEAFF. The full variable domain, its missing parts supplied by reference TRBV11-3 and TRBJ1-1, is EAGVVQSPRYKIIEKKQPVAFWCNPISGHNTLYWYLQNLGQGPELLIRYENEEAVDDSQLPKDRFSAERLKGVDSTLKIQPAELGDSAVYLCASSIGPRTEAFFGQGTRLTVV.